This T cell receptor beta chain was found in a study of molecular identifiers for immune sequencing clone quantification. On this clonotype: Its antigen is still unknown.

Bulk TCR libraries were made with methods that had been previously described and with listed TCR primers. Each CDR3 protein gets one entry after TCRdb re-called the PCR reads with MiXCR. Here the sample spans 600,000 to 650,000 distinct CDR3 sequences, just under 20% being singletons. The CDR3 runs 15 residues. Looked up from germline, CDR1 is MNHEY and CDR2 is SMNVEV (reference sequence). Trimming removed 5 bases from V and 2 bases from J, with 16 bases in between. General study findings and limits: The study found clones above 20 RNA copies held over 98% of effector molecules and under 1% in naive cells. One cell's worth of spiked Jurkat TCR RNA was reportedly detectable among roughly 1 million naive cells.

V usage is TRBV27 and J usage is TRBJ2-7; D perhaps matches TRBD1 (5 bases). Input material: naive CD8+ T cells from blood, with Jurkat cell RNA spiked in. Subset here: FACS-sorted CD8+CD4-CCR7+CD45RA+ naive T cells. The origin of this receptor is a human donor in good health. Some libraries in this study had Jurkat cell RNA spiked in. Here the CDR3 reads CASSLQGFGTYEQYF. The CDR3 DNA sequence: TGTGCCAGCAGTCTTCAGGGTTTTGGCACCTACGAGCAGTACTTC.